One sample yielded the 31 T cell receptor beta chains listed below, sequenced in a study of blood T cell repertoires in COVID-19. The assay was immunoSEQ multiplex PCR, and TCRdb's table has in-frame clones only and misses some. The sample gives more than 110,000 clones, around 73% of which show up once; about 9.4% is in the top ten. Sequences were obtained from peripheral blood. These receptors all come from a woman aged 50 to 65 with active or convalescent COVID-19.

The chain has TRBV7-2 and TRBJ1-5, with D unclear. Germline V gene sequence: CDR1 SGHTA, CDR2 FQGNSA. With 5 bases removed from V and 0 bases from J, the gap between germline ends came to 11 bases. The CDR3 is 15 residues long. CDR3 sequence reads: CASSLTEFSNQPQHF. The CDR3 region has the DNA TGTGCCAGCAGCCTTACAGAGTTTAGCAATCAGCCCCAGCATTTT. Combining the CDR3 with reference TRBV7-2 and TRBJ1-5 gives the whole variable domain GAGVSQSPSNKVTEKGKDVELRCDPISGHTALYWYRQSLGQGLEFLIYFQGNSAPDKSGLPSDRFSAERTGGSVSTLTIQRTQQEDSAVYLCASSLTEFSNQPQHFGDGTRLSIL.

The CDR3 reads CASSVEGVGNSPLHF. CDR3 DNA sequence: TGTGCCAGCAGCGTAGAGGGGGTTGGGAATTCACCCCTCCACTTT. This rearrangement joins TRBV9 to TRBJ1-6; D is perhaps TRBD1 (6 bases). Germline CDR1 reads SGDLS; CDR2 reads YYNGEE. Trimming took 0 bases from V and 7 from J, leaving 11 bases between them. The CDR3 consists of 15 residues.

This clone was detected a few times. The chain combines TRBV14 with TRBJ1-3, with TRBD1 matching over 11 bases. Losses at the gene ends were 4 bases for V and 9 bases for J; bases not matched to a gene: 8. This CDR3 region has 15 residues. The germline gives CDR1 SGHDN, CDR2 FVKESK. CDR3 in DNA: TGTGCCAGCAGCCTCAACGGACAGGGGGCTTCCACCATATATTTT. This gives the protein CASSLNGQGASTIYF. Variable domain in full (rest from reference TRBV14 and TRBJ1-3): EAGVTQFPSHSVIEKGQTVTLRCDPISGHDNLYWYRRVMGKEIKFLLHFVKESKQDESGMPNNRFLAERTGGTYSTLKVQPAELEDSGVYFCASSLNGQGASTIYFGEGSWLTVV.

This clone was seen just once. The chain links TRBV6-2 or TRBV6-3 to TRBJ2-5; possible D gene TRBD1, 5 bases. The CDR3 length is 16 residues. V lost 4 bases, J lost 1 base, and 16 bases lay in between. The germline gives CDR1 MNHEY, CDR2 SVGEGT. In DNA, the CDR3 is TGTGCCAGCAGTTTAGACAGCACAGAAACCCAAGAGACCCAGTACTTC. It codes for CASSLDSTETQETQYF.

The chain recombines TRBV10-3 with TRBJ1-1; D might be TRBD1 (5 bases). V was cut by 4 bases and J by 1 base, with 10 bases left in between. CDR1 is ENHRY and CDR2 is SYGVKD in the germline V gene. This CDR3 is built from 14 residues. The CDR3 DNA reads as TGTGCCATCAGTGTCGGGCAGGGGAACACTGAAGCTTTCTTT. Translation gives CAISVGQGNTEAFF.

The chain couples TRBV5-1 to TRBJ1-1; 8 bases fit TRBD1. V lost 3 bases and J lost 6; bases outside the gene matches: 10. This CDR3 contains 15 residues. Germline CDR1 reads SGHRS; CDR2 reads YFSETQ. The CDR3 DNA is TGCGCCAGCAGCTCGGGGCCAGGGGGCAGGGCTGAAGCTTTCTTT. As protein: CASSSGPGGRAEAFF.

This chain joins TRBV19 and TRBJ1-1; D is possibly TRBD1 (6 bases). CDR3 length: 14 residues. Germline values: CDR1 LNHDA, CDR2 SQIVND (reference sequence). The CDR3 DNA is TGTGCTATTAGGCGGGGGCCGGGAAACACTGAAGCTTTCTTT. This encodes CAIRRGPGNTEAFF.

This chain links TRBV5-5 with TRBJ1-2; D is perhaps TRBD1 (5 bases). Trimming pared 0 bases from V and 7 bases from J, leaving 13 bases between. Germline values: CDR1 SGHKS, CDR2 YYEKEE (reference sequence). The CDR3 runs 14 residues. This chain's CDR3 is CASSLAVRDSGYTF. The DNA for the CDR3 is TGTGCCAGCAGCTTGGCGGTCAGGGATTCTGGCTACACCTTC.

The rearrangement joins TRBV5-4 to TRBJ2-7; 9 nucleotides match TRBD1. The CDR3 has 14 residues. The junction had 5 bases not matched to a gene; V was cut back by 4 bases and J by 3 bases. From germline, CDR1 is SGHNT and CDR2 YYREEE (reference sequence). The CDR3 spells CASSPGTGSYEQYF. DNA for the CDR3: TGTGCCAGCAGCCCGGGGACAGGGAGCTACGAGCAGTACTTC.

This clone was counted only a few times. The rearrangement joins TRBV5-6 to TRBJ1-3, with 8 positions matching TRBD1. The CDR3 sequence is 16 residues long. Germline V gene data show CDR1 as SGHDT and CDR2 as YYEEEE. After removal of 3 bases from V and 1 base from J, the junction contained 6 bases not matched to a gene. The CDR3 DNA reads TGTGCCAGCAGCTACCGGACAGGGAGGTCTGGAAACACCATATATTTT. It yields the protein CASSYRTGRSGNTIYF.

The chain joins TRBV5-1 to TRBJ2-3, with 13 bases lining up with TRBD2. V gave up 4 bases and J gave up 4 bases; unmatched junction bases: 9. Germline-derived CDR1 and CDR2 are SGHRS and YFSETQ. This CDR3 has 17 residues. CDR3 amino acids: CASSELTSGRASDTQYF. The DNA for the CDR3 is TGCGCCAGCAGCGAACTTACTAGCGGGAGGGCCTCAGATACGCAGTATTTT.

The table lists this clone with a few counts. This chain uses TRBV4-2 with TRBJ1-6; D may be TRBD1 (6 bases). This CDR3 has 14 amino acids. Trimming removed 2 bases from V and 5 bases from J, with 7 bases in between. CDR1 is LGHNA, CDR2 YNFKEQ, per germline. This chain's CDR3 is CASSQNRDNSPLHF. The CDR3 nucleotides are TGTGCCAGCAGCCAAAACAGGGATAATTCACCCCTCCACTTT.

The V and J genes are TRBV12-3 or TRBV12-4 and TRBJ1-1; D unresolved. This CDR3 has 13 amino acids. V was pared by 5 bases and J by 10 bases, with 17 bases between. CDR3 in amino acids: CASSHRTSGGAFF. Written as DNA, the CDR3 is TGTGCCAGCAGTCACCGGACCTCCGGAGGAGCTTTCTTT.

V gene TRBV5-1 combines with J gene TRBJ2-7, with D perhaps TRBD1 (6 bases). Germline V CDR1 and CDR2: SGHRS, YFSETQ. This CDR3 is 14 amino acids long. V shed 7 bases and J shed 5 bases, with 19 bases lying between them. Written as DNA, the CDR3 is TGCGCCAGCGCCGGGACAATCGAGGCCCACGAGCAGTACTTC. Protein sequence: CASAGTIEAHEQYF.

This chain uses TRBV10-3 with TRBJ2-5, with 10 bases fitting TRBD2. The CDR3 extends over 15 amino acids. Germline CDR1 reads ENHRY; CDR2 reads SYGVKD. V lost 6 bases to trimming and J lost 2 bases; unmatched junction nucleotides: 6. CDR3 region: CAIRPGTSEQETQYF. The DNA for the CDR3 is TGTGCCATCAGGCCGGGGACTAGCGAGCAAGAGACCCAGTACTTC.

This clone was counted between two and nine times. The CDR3 spells CASSGGRGLDEQYF. Written as DNA, the CDR3 is TGTGCCAGCAGTGGGGGCAGGGGGCTTGACGAGCAGTACTTC. The rearrangement joins TRBV2 to TRBJ2-7; TRBD1 agrees at 8 bases. The V gene's germline CDR1 is SNHLY and CDR2 FYNNEI. CDR3 length equals 14 residues. With 4 bases clipped from V and 5 bases from J, the junction kept 7 bases outside the gene matches.

In this sample, this clone turned up once. The chain recombines TRBV27 with TRBJ1-1; maybe TRBD1 (6 bases). Germline values: CDR1 MNHEY, CDR2 SMNVEV (reference sequence). The CDR3 runs 14 residues. V shed 6 bases and J shed 5 bases, with 16 bases lying between them. This CDR3 is CASRSETGKTEAFF. The CDR3 DNA reads TGTGCCAGCAGATCGGAAACAGGGAAGACTGAAGCTTTCTTT.

This chain joins TRBV5-5 and TRBJ2-1; 12 bases match TRBD2. The V gene's germline CDR1 is SGHKS and CDR2 YYEKEE (reference sequence). The CDR3 length is 16 residues. V gave up 1 base and J gave up 9 bases; unmatched junction bases: 8. Here the CDR3 reads CASSLSTSGRLGEQFF. CDR3 sequence (DNA): TGTGCCAGCAGCTTGTCGACTAGCGGGAGATTGGGTGAGCAGTTCTTC.

V gene TRBV6-6 combines with J gene TRBJ2-7, with no clear D. The germline V gene has CDR1 MNHNY and CDR2 SVGAGI (reference sequence). The CDR3 runs 13 residues. The ends were cut back, 6 bases at V and 4 bases at J, with 13 bases in the middle. The CDR3 DNA reads as TGTGCCAGCAGGGTTGGGCAGATATACGAGCAGTACTTC. Protein sequence: CASRVGQIYEQYF.

The chain employs TRBV21-1 and TRBJ2-5; the tabulated D call, TRBD1, remains unverified against the DNA. TRBV21-1 is recorded as a pseudogene. CDR3 length: 16 residues. The CDR3 DNA is TGTGCCAGCAGCGGGGCTACGACTTGCCCCGGAGAGACCCAGTACTTC. Its translation: CASSGATTCPGETQYF.

The rearrangement uses TRBV28 and TRBJ2-1; perhaps TRBD2 as D (5 bases). The CDR3 has 12 amino acids. Germline CDR1 reads MDHEN; CDR2 reads SYDVKM. The ends were cut back, 8 bases at V and 9 bases at J, with 14 bases in the middle. Here the CDR3 DNA reads TGTGCCAGCGGTGGGAGAGGGTTTGAGCAGTTCTTC. Protein: CASGGRGFEQFF. The full variable domain, completed using reference TRBV28 and TRBJ2-1, is DVKVTQSSRYLVKRTGEKVFLECVQDMDHENMFWYRQDPGLGLRLIYFSYDVKMKEKGDIPEGYSVSREKKERFSLILESASTNQTSMYLCASGGRGFEQFFGPGTRLTVL.

This chain connects TRBV19 to TRBJ1-1; a possible D gene is TRBD1 (6 bases). CDR1 LNHDA and CDR2 SQIVND come from the germline V gene (reference sequence). The CDR3 totals 15 residues. The germline V and J ends were trimmed by 6 bases and 5 bases, with 19 bases remaining between them. The CDR3 coding sequence is TGTGCCAGTAGAAACCCTCGTCAGGGGCAGACTGAAGCTTTCTTT. This sequence encodes CASRNPRQGQTEAFF.

The V and J genes are TRBV21-1 and TRBJ1-1; the DNA was not compared with TRBD1, the D call given in the table. TRBV21-1 is flagged as a pseudogene. This CDR3 has 18 residues. CDR3 sequence: CASSKFRYRGLLWIEAFF. The CDR3 DNA reads as TGTGCCAGCAGCAAATTTAGGTACAGGGGGCTCCTCTGGATTGAAGCTTTCTTT.

The chain uses TRBV6-2 or TRBV6-3 and TRBJ2-1; a possible D gene is TRBD2 (6 bases). The ends were cut back, 0 bases at V and 5 bases at J, with 11 bases in the middle. The CDR3 has 15 amino acids. Germline lookup yields CDR1 MNHEY and CDR2 SVGEGT. CDR3 protein: CASSYSGLGNNEQFF. The CDR3 DNA reads TGTGCCAGCAGTTACTCGGGACTGGGAAACAATGAGCAGTTCTTC.

This chain uses TRBV7-2 with TRBJ1-2; 7 bases are a match to TRBD1. After removal of 5 bases from V and 2 bases from J, the junction contained 2 bases not matched to a gene. The CDR3 sequence is 13 residues long. Germline-derived CDR1 and CDR2 are SGHTA and FQGNSA. The CDR3 DNA sequence: TGTGCCAGCAGCCAGGACAGGAACTATGGCTACACCTTC. The encoded protein is CASSQDRNYGYTF.

This rearrangement joins TRBV20-1 to TRBJ2-2, with TRBD2 matching 7 bases. Losses at the gene ends were 3 bases for V and 7 bases for J; bases not matched to a gene: 2. The germline V gene has CDR1 DFQATT and CDR2 SNEGSKA (reference sequence). The CDR3 extends over 12 amino acids. The CDR3 sequence: CSASREVGELFF. DNA of the CDR3: TGCAGTGCTAGTCGGGAGGTCGGGGAGCTGTTTTTT.

This clone appeared a single time. This rearrangement joins TRBV28 to TRBJ2-2, with D unresolved. Germline V gene sequence: CDR1 MDHEN, CDR2 SYDVKM. CDR3 length: 17 amino acids. V was cut by 3 bases and J by 5 bases, with 19 bases left in between. CDR3 sequence reads: CASSLNPGFRGTGELFF. As DNA, the CDR3 is TGTGCCAGCAGTTTGAATCCCGGTTTTCGCGGTACCGGGGAGCTGTTTTTT.

The chain recombines TRBV19 with TRBJ2-3; 7 positions agree with TRBD2. With 5 bases clipped from V and 7 bases from J, the junction kept 12 bases outside the gene matches. Germline V gene data show CDR1 as LNHDA and CDR2 as SQIVND (reference sequence). The CDR3 has 15 residues. The CDR3: CASSFRDVGRNTQYF. DNA for the CDR3: TGTGCCAGTAGTTTTCGGGACGTCGGGAGGAATACGCAGTATTTT.

The rearrangement links TRBV5-5 to TRBJ1-5; a possible D gene is TRBD1 (5 bases). The CDR3 length is 14 residues. Germline CDR1 and CDR2: SGHKS and YYEKEE (reference sequence). V lost 4 bases and J lost 3, with 11 bases in between. The CDR3 sequence is CASSAGPNNQPQHF. The CDR3 nucleotides are TGTGCCAGCAGCGCGGGACCGAACAATCAGCCCCAGCATTTT. Full variable domain (missing parts from reference TRBV5-5 and TRBJ1-5): DAGVTQSPTHLIKTRGQQVTLRCSPISGHKSVSWYQQVLGQGPQFIFQYYEKEERGRGNFPDRFSARQFPNYSSELNVNALLLGDSALYLCASSAGPNNQPQHFGDGTRLSIL.

V usage is TRBV28 and J usage is TRBJ1-2, with D possibly TRBD1 on 5 matching bases. Germline V CDR1 and CDR2: MDHEN, SYDVKM. The V and J ends lost 3 bases and 1 base respectively, with 12 bases between them. The CDR3 has 15 residues. The CDR3 sequence is CASSLGPAINYGYTF. In DNA form, the CDR3 reads TGTGCCAGCAGTTTGGGGCCAGCGATTAACTATGGCTACACCTTC.

This clone was seen a single time. The J gene is TRBJ2-4, the V gene TRBV21-1; TRBD2 is the table's D call and was not checked against the DNA. TRBV21-1 is marked as a pseudogene. The CDR3 totals 15 residues. CDR3 sequence: CAMSSGLAEGNIQYF. In nucleotides, the CDR3 is TGTGCCATGTCCTCGGGACTAGCGGAAGGAAACATTCAGTACTTC.